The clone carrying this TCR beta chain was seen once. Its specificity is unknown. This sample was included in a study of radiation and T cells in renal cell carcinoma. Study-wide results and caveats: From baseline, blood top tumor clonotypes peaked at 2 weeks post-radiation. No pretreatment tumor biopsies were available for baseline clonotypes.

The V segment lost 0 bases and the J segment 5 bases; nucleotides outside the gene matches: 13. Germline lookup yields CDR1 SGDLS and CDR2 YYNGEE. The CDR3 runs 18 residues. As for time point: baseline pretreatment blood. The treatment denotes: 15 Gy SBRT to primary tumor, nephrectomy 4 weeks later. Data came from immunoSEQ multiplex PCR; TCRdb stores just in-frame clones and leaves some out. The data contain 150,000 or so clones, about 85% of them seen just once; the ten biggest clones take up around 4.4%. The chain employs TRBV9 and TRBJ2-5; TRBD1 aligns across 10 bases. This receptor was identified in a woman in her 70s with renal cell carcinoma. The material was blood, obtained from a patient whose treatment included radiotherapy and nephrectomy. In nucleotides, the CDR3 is TGTGCCAGCAGCGTAGCGCCGGGACAGGGGAGCGGTGCCGAGACCCAGTACTTC. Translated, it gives CASSVAPGQGSGAETQYF.